This T cell receptor (beta chain) was captured in a study of a mutant IDH1 vaccine in newly diagnosed glioma. Assay used: immunoSEQ multiplex PCR; TCRdb lists only in-frame clones, some missing. The table has approximately 84,000 clones, around four fifths seen once. Of note for this clone: Its antigen is undetermined.

Time point given: week 47, end of study. Doses of 300 ug of mutant IDH1 20-mer peptide were given with topical imiquimod. This specimen consisted of PBMCs, obtained from a glioma patient whose treatment included an IDH1 peptide vaccine. The source is a man aged 35 to 55 with glioma.

Here the CDR3 reads CASSLRDPAFF. As DNA, the CDR3 is TGTGCCAGCAGCTTGAGGGACCCGGCTTTCTTT. V and J are TRBV11-2 and TRBJ1-1, with D tentatively TRBD1 (5 bases). The CDR3 is 11 amino acids. Germline CDR1 is SGHAT and CDR2 is FQNNGV. V was cut by 3 bases and J by 11 bases, with 10 bases left in between.